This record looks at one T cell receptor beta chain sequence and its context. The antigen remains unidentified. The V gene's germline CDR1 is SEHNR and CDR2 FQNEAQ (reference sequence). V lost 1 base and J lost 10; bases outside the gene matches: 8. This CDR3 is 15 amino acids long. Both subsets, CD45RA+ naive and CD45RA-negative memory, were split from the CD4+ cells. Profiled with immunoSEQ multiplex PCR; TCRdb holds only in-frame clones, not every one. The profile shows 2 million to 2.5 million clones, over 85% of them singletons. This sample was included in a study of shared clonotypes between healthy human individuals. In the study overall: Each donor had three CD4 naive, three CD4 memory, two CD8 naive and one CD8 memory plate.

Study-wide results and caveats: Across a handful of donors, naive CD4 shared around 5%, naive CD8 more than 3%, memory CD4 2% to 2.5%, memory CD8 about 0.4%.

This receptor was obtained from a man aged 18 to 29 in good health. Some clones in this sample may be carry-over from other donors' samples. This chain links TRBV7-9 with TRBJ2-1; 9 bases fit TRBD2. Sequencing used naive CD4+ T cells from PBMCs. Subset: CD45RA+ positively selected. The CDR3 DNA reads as TGTGCCAGCAGCTTAGGGGCGGGAGGGCCTTGGGAGCAGTTCTTC. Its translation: CASSLGAGGPWEQFF.